This T cell receptor beta chain stems from a study of vaccination effects on CD4 cells after COVID-19. On this clone itself: Its specificity is unknown.

Produced via immunoSEQ multiplex PCR; TCRdb's table is partial and in-frame only. The repertoire has 25,000 to 35,000 clones, around 82% of them found once; the top ten carry approximately 1.5%. Antigen-specific CD4+ T cell clonotypes were called by their expansion after viral peptide-pool culture in ViraFEST. Culture proceeded for approximately 10 days, and CD4+ T cells were then isolated. Everyone in the study got two shots of either the BNT162b2 or mRNA-1273 vaccine. PBMC were cultured at a few million per well with 9 to 10 IU/ml IL-2 and 7.5 to 10 ug/ml peptides. CDR1 LNHDA and CDR2 SQIVND come from the germline V gene (reference sequence). The CDR3 is 16 amino acids. V was pared by 3 bases and J by 6 bases, with 5 bases of the junction left unmatched.

This chain connects TRBV19 to TRBJ2-2; 12 bases fit TRBD2. The receptor was isolated from a human donor who received a COVID-19 vaccine. Some clones in this sample may be carry-over from other donors' samples. This specimen consisted of CD4+ T cells from PBMCs cultured with HCoV-NL63 spike peptides, obtained after COVID-19 vaccination. The CDR3 protein is CASSIVLAGGSGELFF. Written as DNA, the CDR3 is TGTGCCAGTAGTATCGTACTAGCGGGGGGCTCCGGGGAGCTGTTTTTT.